This T cell receptor (beta chain) was identified in a study of vaccination effects on CD4 cells after COVID-19. General observations from the study: After vaccination, at late timepoints, clones induced by infection and by vaccine contracted markedly.

Pools of viral peptides were used by the ViraFEST assay to expand antigen-specific CD4+ T cells ahead of sequencing. Culture proceeded for approximately 9 days, and CD4+ T cells were then isolated. In the vaccine recipients, nucleocapsid antibodies were negative and there was no prior SARS-CoV-2 infection. The method was immunoSEQ multiplex PCR; TCRdb's version includes in-frame clones alone and lacks a portion of them. This sample has 23,000 or so clones, with about 76% found just once. Germline V gene data show CDR1 as SNHLY and CDR2 as FYNNEI. This CDR3 has 13 residues. Trimming pared 8 bases from V and 7 bases from J, leaving 17 bases between. Only one count was recorded for this clone. Its specificity is unknown.

The clonotype originates from a human donor who received a COVID-19 vaccine. The sequencing here drew on CD4+ T cells from PBMCs cultured with SARS-CoV-2 spike peptides, taken before COVID-19 vaccination. The chain has TRBV2 and TRBJ1-2; possibly TRBD1 for D (6 bases). Here the CDR3 reads CASSVDGGSGYTF. CDR3 nucleotide sequence: TGTGCCAGCTCAGTGGACGGGGGCTCTGGCTACACCTTC.